The following is a T cell receptor (beta chain) sequence with its context. The data derive from a study of blood T cell repertoires in COVID-19. Germline trimming cut 5 bases from V and 5 bases from J; bases unmatched to any gene: 9. Germline V gene lookup returns CDR1 MNHEY and CDR2 SMNVEV (reference sequence). There are 15 residues in the CDR3. The assay was immunoSEQ multiplex PCR, and TCRdb's table has in-frame clones only and misses some. Altogether approximately 210,000 clones are present, about 90% being singletons, with the ten largest covering 1% to 1.5%. The sample consisted of peripheral blood. The chain is built from TRBV27 and TRBJ2-5, with 9 bases aligning to TRBD1. This TCR derives from a young man with acute or convalescent COVID-19. CDR3 sequence (DNA): TGTGCCAGCAGTCCCGGGACAGGGTGGGGGGAGACCCAGTACTTC. The encoded protein is CASSPGTGWGETQYF.